A selection of T cell receptor beta chains follows, all from one sample in a study of T cells expressing NK-cell markers. TCRdb re-called the 5' RACE reads; one entry per CDR3 protein, DNA not given. In total, the table holds 350,000 to 450,000 distinct CDR3 sequences. Sequenced sample: blood T cells: a sorted CD56 or NKG2C T cell subset, CD4+ or CD8+ T cells, or bulk PBMC T cells (not recorded which). These receptors were taken from a man aged 18-75 years in good health. The CDR3 runs from the conserved cysteine through the conserved F or W. Each record gives: J gene, V gene, CDR3 protein.

TRBJ2-7,TRBV6-1,CASNPGLGTYEQYF
TRBJ2-5,TRBV11-1,CASSSLPKTTGAGETQYF
TRBJ2-3,TRBV6-1,CASTRSGRTDTQYF
TRBJ2-3,TRBV29-1,CSPDRGVEDTQYF
TRBJ2-1,TRBV7-9,CASSPTDSGGVYNEQFF
TRBJ2-7,TRBV12-3/TRBV12-4,CASSLGLTGGSYEQYF
TRBJ1-5,TRBV18,CASSRTGGDQPQHF
TRBJ1-4,TRBV21-1,CASMPDPGAREEKLFF
TRBJ2-1,TRBV20-1,CSAMGLAGVNEQFF
TRBJ1-4,TRBV6-5,CASSYSSLSTNEKLFF
TRBJ2-6,TRBV5-1,CASSLGTVSSGANVLTF
TRBJ2-6,TRBV5-1,CASSYLTGDFSGANVLTF
TRBJ2-5,TRBV18,CASSPPGLAAWQTQYF
TRBJ2-5,TRBV4-2,CASSQATTQETQYF
TRBJ2-4,TRBV20-1,CSVQVSGANIQYF
TRBJ2-3,TRBV20-1,CSASPQSSVGTDTQYF
TRBJ2-3,TRBV28,CASSGAGESTDTQYF
TRBJ2-3,TRBV27,CASSQPGLSPDTQYF
TRBJ2-7,TRBV7-8,CASSMFSSGASYEQYF
TRBJ2-1,TRBV12-3/TRBV12-4,CASSVRGRLRNEQFF
TRBJ2-7,TRBV3-1,CASSQGPGQGSYEQYF
TRBJ2-5,TRBV3-1,CASSQTGGWKTQYF
TRBJ1-5,TRBV4-2,CASSQGAVASNQPQHF
TRBJ1-4,TRBV20-1,CSAREGLGNEKLFF
TRBJ2-3,TRBV6-2/TRBV6-3,CASSPPILRTSGLYTQYF
TRBJ2-7,TRBV7-9,CASSSNREHWVYEQYF
TRBJ1-4,TRBV5-5,CASSRETGLSTNEKLFF
TRBJ1-2,TRBV20-1,CSARDLEIDPYGYTF
TRBJ2-5,TRBV29-1,CSAYPQTGLRETQYF